This TCR beta chain comes out of a study of blood T cell repertoires in COVID-19. Study-level background: Samples came from the United States, Italy and Spain, spanning acute and convalescent COVID-19.

Per the study methods: How many nucleated cells were present was estimated from reference gene primer amplification. Generated by immunoSEQ multiplex PCR, the TCRdb table keeps only in-frame clones and is missing some. D and trimming come from the DNA, and the V and J calls and clone size come from that table. In the table there are approximately 50,000 clones, roughly 92% of which are singletons. Germline CDR1 reads SGHRS; CDR2 reads YFSETQ. V was pared by 4 bases and J by 1 base, with 11 bases between. The CDR3 is 14 amino acids. This receptor was taken from a man aged 50-59 years with active COVID-19. The specimen sequenced was peripheral blood. This chain joins TRBV5-1 and TRBJ2-5; D is possibly TRBD2 (6 bases). CDR3 residues: CASSVHSGQETQYF. CDR3 nucleotide sequence: TGCGCCAGCAGCGTCCATAGCGGCCAAGAGACCCAGTACTTC.